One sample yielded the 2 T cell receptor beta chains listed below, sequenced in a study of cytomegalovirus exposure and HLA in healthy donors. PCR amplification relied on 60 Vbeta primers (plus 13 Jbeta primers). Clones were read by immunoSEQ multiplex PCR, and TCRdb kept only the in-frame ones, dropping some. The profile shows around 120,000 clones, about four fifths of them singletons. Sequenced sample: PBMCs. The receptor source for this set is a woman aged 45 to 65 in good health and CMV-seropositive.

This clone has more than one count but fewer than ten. The CDR3 nucleotides read TGTGCCACCAGCAGAGTCGGACAGGGGGCTTACAATGAGCAGTTCTTC. Protein: CATSRVGQGAYNEQFF. This chain joins TRBV15 and TRBJ2-1; 11 bases map to TRBD1. V shed 1 base and J 4 bases; nucleotides not matched to a gene: 3. This CDR3 contains 16 residues. CDR1 and CDR2 (germline): LNHNV, YYDKDF (reference sequence).

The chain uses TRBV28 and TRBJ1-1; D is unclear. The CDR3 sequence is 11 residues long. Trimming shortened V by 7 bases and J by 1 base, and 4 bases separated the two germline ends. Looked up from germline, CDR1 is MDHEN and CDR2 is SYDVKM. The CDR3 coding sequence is TGTGCCAGCACCAGGAACACTGAAGCTTTCTTT. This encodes CASTRNTEAFF.